This T cell receptor (beta chain) was found in a study of T cell responses to AZD1222 COVID-19 vaccine. CDR1 and CDR2 from the germline V gene are LGHNA and YNFKEQ. With 0 bases removed from V and 3 bases from J, the gap between germline ends came to 12 bases. The CDR3 consists of 15 residues. Profiled with immunoSEQ multiplex PCR; TCRdb holds only in-frame clones, not every one. This sample has 90,000 or so clones, with around 86% found just once. The clonotype comes from an adult in good health. The V gene is TRBV4-2, the J gene TRBJ2-7; the D gene is possibly TRBD1 (5 bases). Sequences were derived from peripheral blood, sampled on day 0 of AZD1222 vaccination. CDR3 amino acids: CASSQDQGAHYEQYF. Written as DNA, the CDR3 is TGTGCCAGCAGCCAAGATCAGGGTGCGCACTACGAGCAGTACTTC.